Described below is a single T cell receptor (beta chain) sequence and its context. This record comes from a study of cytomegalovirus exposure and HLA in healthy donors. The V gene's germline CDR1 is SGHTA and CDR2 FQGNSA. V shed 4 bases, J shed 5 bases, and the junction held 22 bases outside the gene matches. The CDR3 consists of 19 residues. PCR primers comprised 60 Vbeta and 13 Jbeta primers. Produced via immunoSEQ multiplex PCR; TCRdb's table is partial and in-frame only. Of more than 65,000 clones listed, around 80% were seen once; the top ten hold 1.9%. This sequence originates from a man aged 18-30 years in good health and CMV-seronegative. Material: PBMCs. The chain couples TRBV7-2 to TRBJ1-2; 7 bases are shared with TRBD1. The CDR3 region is CASSSHPGGGQRLVYGYTF. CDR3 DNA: TGTGCCAGCAGCTCCCACCCGGGGGGGGGACAGAGGCTAGTATATGGCTACACCTTC.